This TCR beta chain was retrieved from a study of T cells expressing NK-cell markers. With the 5' RACE reads reprocessed, TCRdb shows one record per CDR3 protein and no DNA. The sample table sets out about 460,000 distinct CDR3 sequences. The CDR3 has 14 residues. CDR1 is SGHRS and CDR2 is YFSETQ in the germline V gene. What was sequenced was blood T cells: a sorted CD56 or NKG2C T cell subset, CD4+ or CD8+ T cells, or bulk PBMC T cells (not recorded which). The sequence was obtained from a woman in her fifties or sixties in good health. V gene TRBV5-1 combines with J gene TRBJ1-1; there is no DNA to check the TCRdb D call of TRBD1. CDR3 region: CASSLKQVGTEAFF.